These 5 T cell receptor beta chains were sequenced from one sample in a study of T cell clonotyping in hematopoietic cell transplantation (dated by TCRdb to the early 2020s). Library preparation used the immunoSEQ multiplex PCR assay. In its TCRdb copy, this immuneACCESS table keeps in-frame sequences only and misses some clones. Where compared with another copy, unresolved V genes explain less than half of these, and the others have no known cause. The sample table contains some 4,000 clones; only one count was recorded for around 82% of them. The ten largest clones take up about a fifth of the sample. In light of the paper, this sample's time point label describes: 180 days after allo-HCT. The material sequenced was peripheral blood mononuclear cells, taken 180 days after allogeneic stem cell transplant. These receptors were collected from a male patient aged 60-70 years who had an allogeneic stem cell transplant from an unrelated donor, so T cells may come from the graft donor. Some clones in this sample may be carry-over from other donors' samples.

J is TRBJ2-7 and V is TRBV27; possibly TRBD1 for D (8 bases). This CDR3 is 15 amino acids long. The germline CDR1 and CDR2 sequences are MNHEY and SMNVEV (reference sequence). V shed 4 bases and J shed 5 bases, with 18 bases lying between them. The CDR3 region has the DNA TGTGCCAGCAGTTCTACAGGGGGAGGGGTCCACGAGCAGTACTTC. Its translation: CASSSTGGGVHEQYF.

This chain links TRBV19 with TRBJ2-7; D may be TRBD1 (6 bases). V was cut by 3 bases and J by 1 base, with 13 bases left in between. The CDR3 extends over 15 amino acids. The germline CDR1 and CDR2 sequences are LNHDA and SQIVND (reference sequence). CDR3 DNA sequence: TGTGCCAGTAGTATGTTTGCAGGGGTATCCTACGAGCAGTACTTC. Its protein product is CASSMFAGVSYEQYF.

This CDR3 reads CASSSLTGINSPLHF. The CDR3 DNA sequence: TGTGCCAGCAGCTCCTTGACAGGGATAAATTCACCCCTCCACTTT. This chain links TRBV7-9 with TRBJ1-6; 7 bases line up with TRBD1. CDR1 is SEHNR, CDR2 FQNEAQ, per germline (reference sequence). The CDR3 covers 15 residues. V lost 4 bases and J lost 7; bases outside the gene matches: 7.

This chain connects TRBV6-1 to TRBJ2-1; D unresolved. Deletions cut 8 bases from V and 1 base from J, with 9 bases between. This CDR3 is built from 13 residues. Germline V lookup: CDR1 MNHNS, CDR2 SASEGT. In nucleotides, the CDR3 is TGTGCCAGCGGGAAGGTATCCTACAATGAGCAGTTCTTC. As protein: CASGKVSYNEQFF.

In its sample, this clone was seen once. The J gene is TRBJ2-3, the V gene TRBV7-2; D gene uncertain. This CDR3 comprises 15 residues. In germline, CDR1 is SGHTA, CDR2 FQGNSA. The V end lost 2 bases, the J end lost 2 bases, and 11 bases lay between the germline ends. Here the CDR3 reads CASSLLGGNTDTQYF. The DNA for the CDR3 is TGTGCCAGCAGCTTACTCGGCGGTAACACAGATACGCAGTATTTT.